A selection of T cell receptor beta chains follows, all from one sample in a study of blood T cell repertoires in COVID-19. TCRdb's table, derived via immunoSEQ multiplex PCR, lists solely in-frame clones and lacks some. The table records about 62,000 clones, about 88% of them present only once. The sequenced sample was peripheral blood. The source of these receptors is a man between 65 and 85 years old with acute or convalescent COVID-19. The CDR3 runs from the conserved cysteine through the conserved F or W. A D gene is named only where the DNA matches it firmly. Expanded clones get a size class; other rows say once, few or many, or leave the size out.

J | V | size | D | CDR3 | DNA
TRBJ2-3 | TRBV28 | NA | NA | CASSLFGAGVRGKKTDTQYF | TGTGCCAGCAGTTTATTTGGGGCGGGAGTAAGGGGGAAAAAGACAGATACGCAGTATTTT
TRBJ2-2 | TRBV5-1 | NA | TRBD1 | CASRLQGAGELFF | TGCGCCAGCAGATTACAGGGGGCCGGGGAGCTGTTTTTT
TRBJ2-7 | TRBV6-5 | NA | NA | CASSYSRGNDEQYF | TGTGCCAGCAGTTACTCTAGGGGGAACGACGAGCAGTACTTC
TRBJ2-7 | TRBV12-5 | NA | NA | CASGLVARAYEQYF | TGTGCTAGTGGTTTGGTCGCCAGGGCTTACGAGCAGTACTTC
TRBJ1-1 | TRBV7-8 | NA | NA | CASSLVSGNTEAFF | TGTGCCAGCAGCTTAGTATCGGGAAACACTGAAGCTTTCTTT
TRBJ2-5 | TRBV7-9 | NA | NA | CASSLNSGTLETQYF | TGTGCCAGCAGCTTAAACAGCGGAACATTAGAGACCCAGTACTTC
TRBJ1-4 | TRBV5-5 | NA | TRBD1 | CASSLQGIEAEKLFF | TGTGCCAGCAGCTTACAGGGGATTGAAGCAGAAAAACTGTTTTTT
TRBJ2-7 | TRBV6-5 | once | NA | CAIAGQPYEQYF | TGTGCCATCGCGGGACAGCCCTACGAGCAGTACTTC
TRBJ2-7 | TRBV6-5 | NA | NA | CASSPPGDEQYF | TGTGCCAGCAGTCCACCAGGGGACGAGCAGTACTTC
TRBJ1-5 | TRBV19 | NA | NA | CASSTMSMTDNQPQHF | TGTGCCAGTAGTACCATGTCGATGACAGACAATCAGCCCCAGCATTTT
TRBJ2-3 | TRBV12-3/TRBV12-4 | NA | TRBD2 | CATSGGGHTQYF | TGTGCCACTAGCGGGGGGGGGCATACGCAGTATTTT
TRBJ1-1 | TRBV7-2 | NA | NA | CASSLAQGLNTEAFF | TGTGCCAGCAGCTTAGCGCAGGGGTTGAACACTGAAGCTTTCTTT
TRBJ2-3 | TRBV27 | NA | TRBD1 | CASSTGQADTQYF | TGTGCCAGCAGTACCGGACAGGCAGATACGCAGTATTTT
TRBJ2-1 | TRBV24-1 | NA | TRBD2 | CATSDFRSGRDNEQFF | TGTGCCACCAGTGATTTTAGAAGCGGGAGAGACAATGAGCAGTTCTTC